This TCR beta chain came from a study of identical twins. The cDNA had a unique molecular identifier and a template-switch universal primer site. MiXCR was run by TCRdb on the 5' RACE reads, yielding one entry per CDR3 protein. The sample carries around 340,000 distinct CDR3 sequences, roughly an eighth recorded once. This clonotype showed up just a few times. The same data also went into a second study, on yellow fever vaccine responses in identical twins.

Sequencing was done on a sample of CD8+ T cells sorted from blood. The TCR was taken from a woman under 30 in good health.

DNA for the CDR3: TGTGCCAGCAGCCAAGGGAGTCACTACGAGCAGTACTTC. It yields the protein CASSQGSHYEQYF. The V call is TRBV3-1, the J call TRBJ2-7, with no clear D. The CDR3 is made up of 13 amino acids. Looked up from germline, CDR1 is LGHDT and CDR2 is YNNKEL (reference sequence). The V and J ends lost 1 base and 3 bases respectively, with 7 bases between them.